This TCR beta chain emerged from a study of cytomegalovirus exposure and HLA in healthy donors. Study observations and caveats: It was reported that the classifier diagnosed cytomegalovirus status with high specificity and sensitivity in both the original and validation cohorts. Immune exposure information available was restricted to CMV serostatus.

PCR primers comprised 60 Vbeta and 13 Jbeta primers. Clones were read by immunoSEQ multiplex PCR, and TCRdb kept only the in-frame ones, dropping some. The repertoire consists of 200,000 to 250,000 clones, with around four fifths occurring once and the leading ten covering under 0.85%. Concerning this clone itself: Antigen unknown.

The CDR3 length is 15 residues. Germline V lookup: CDR1 SGHNT, CDR2 YENEEA. The V end was cut by 0 bases, the J end by 7 bases, with 13 bases between. The receptor's source is a boy aged 2 to 10 in good health and CMV-seronegative. The rearrangement links TRBV11-3 to TRBJ1-5; tentatively, D is TRBD1 (5 bases). The sequenced material came from PBMCs. The CDR3 DNA follows: TGTGCCAGCAGCTTAGACGGGCCAGGGAAACAGCCCCAGCATTTT. Protein product: CASSLDGPGKQPQHF.